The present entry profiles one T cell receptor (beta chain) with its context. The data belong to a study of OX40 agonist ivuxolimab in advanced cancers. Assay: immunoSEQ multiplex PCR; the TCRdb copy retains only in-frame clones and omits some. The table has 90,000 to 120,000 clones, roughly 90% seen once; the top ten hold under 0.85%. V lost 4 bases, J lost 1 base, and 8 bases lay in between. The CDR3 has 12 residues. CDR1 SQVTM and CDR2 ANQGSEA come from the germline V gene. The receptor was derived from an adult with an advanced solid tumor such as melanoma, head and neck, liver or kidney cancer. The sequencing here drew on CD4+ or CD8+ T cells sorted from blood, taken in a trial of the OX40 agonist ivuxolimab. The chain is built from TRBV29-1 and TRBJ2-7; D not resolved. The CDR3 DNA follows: TGCAGCGTTGGCGGAGATTCCTACGAGCAGTACTTC. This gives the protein CSVGGDSYEQYF.